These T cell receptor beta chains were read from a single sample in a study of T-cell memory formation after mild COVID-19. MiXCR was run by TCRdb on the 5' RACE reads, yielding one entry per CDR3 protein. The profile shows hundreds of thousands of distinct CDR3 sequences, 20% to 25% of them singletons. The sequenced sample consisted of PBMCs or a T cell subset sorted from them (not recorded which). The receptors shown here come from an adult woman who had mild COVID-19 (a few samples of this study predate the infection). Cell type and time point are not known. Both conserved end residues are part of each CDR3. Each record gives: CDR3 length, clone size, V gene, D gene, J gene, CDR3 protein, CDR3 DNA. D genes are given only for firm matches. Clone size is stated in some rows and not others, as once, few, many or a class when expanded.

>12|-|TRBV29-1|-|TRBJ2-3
CSVNRDGDTQYF
TGCAGCGTCAACAGGGATGGGGATACGCAGTATTTT
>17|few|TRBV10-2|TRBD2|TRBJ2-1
CASSESRGAGDHNEQFF
TGCGCCAGCAGTGAGTCGCGAGGAGCGGGGGACCACAATGAGCAGTTCTTC
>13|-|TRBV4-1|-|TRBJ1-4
CASSHGGLEKLFF
TGCGCCAGCAGCCATGGGGGTTTAGAAAAACTGTTTTTT
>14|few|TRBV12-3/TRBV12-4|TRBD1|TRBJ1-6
CASSFRGQSSPLHF
TGTGCCAGCAGTTTTAGGGGACAGTCATCACCCCTCCACTTT
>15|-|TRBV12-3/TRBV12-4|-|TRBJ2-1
CASSFGGLGYNEQFF
TGTGCCAGCAGTTTCGGTGGATTGGGCTACAATGAGCAGTTCTTC
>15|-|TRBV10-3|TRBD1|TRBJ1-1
CAISPRTGGNTEAFF
TGTGCCATCAGCCCGAGGACAGGGGGGAACACTGAAGCTTTCTTT
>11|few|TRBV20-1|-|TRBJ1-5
CSARRGDQGHF
TGCAGTGCCCGGAGGGGTGACCAGGGGCATTTT
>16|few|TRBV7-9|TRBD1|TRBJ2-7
CASSAPGQGTSYEQYF
TGTGCCAGCAGCGCACCGGGACAGGGCACCTCCTACGAGCAGTACTTC
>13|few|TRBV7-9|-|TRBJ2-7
CAVGGPSPYEQYF
TGTGCCGTAGGCGGACCATCCCCCTACGAGCAGTACTTC
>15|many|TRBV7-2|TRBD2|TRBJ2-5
CASSLQAGGRETQYF
TGTGCCAGCAGCTTACAAGCGGGGGGGCGGGAGACCCAGTACTTC
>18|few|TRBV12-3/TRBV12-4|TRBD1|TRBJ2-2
CASSSPGQGVKRTGELFF
TGTGCCAGCAGTTCCCCGGGACAGGGTGTGAAGAGGACCGGGGAGCTGTTTTTT
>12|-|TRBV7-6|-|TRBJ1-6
CASKEENSPLQF
TGTGCCAGCAAGGAGGAGAATTCACCCCTCCAATTT
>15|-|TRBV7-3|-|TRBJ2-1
CASSPQGPTNNEQFF
TGTGCCAGCAGCCCACAGGGTCCGACGAACAATGAGCAGTTCTTC
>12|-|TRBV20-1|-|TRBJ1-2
CSARSGNNGYTF
TGCAGTGCTAGGTCCGGGAATAATGGCTACACCTTC
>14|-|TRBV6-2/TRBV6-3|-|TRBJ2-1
CASSYGLTYNEQFF
TGTGCCAGCAGTTACGGTCTAACCTACAATGAGCAGTTCTTC
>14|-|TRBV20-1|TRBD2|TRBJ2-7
CSATSGTSSYEQYF
TGCAGTGCTACGAGCGGGACGAGCTCCTACGAGCAGTACTTC
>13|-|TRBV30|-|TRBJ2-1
CAWSLLSWDEQFF
TGTGCCTGGAGCCTGCTTAGCTGGGATGAGCAGTTCTTC
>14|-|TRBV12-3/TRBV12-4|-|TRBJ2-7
CASSLALGAYEQYF
TGTGCCAGCAGTTTAGCCCTTGGGGCCTACGAGCAGTACTTC
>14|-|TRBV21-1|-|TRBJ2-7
CASSSTGGMNEQYF
TGTGCCAGCAGTTCGACAGGGGGAATGAACGAGCAGTACTTC
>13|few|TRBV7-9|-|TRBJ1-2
CASVAGSPYGYTF
TGTGCCAGCGTGGCAGGGAGCCCCTATGGCTACACCTTC
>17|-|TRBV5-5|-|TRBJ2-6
CASSLDREGIGANVLTF
TGTGCCAGCAGCTTGGACAGGGAGGGGATTGGGGCCAACGTCCTGACTTTC
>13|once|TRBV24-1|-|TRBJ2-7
CATSEPTRNEQYF
TGTGCCACCAGTGAGCCGACTAGGAACGAGCAGTACTTC
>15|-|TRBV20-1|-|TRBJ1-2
CSARSQGPSNYGYTF
TGCAGTGCTAGGTCCCAGGGGCCAAGTAACTATGGCTACACCTTC
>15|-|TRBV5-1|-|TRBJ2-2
CASSFFDSNTGELFF
TGCGCCAGCAGCTTTTTTGATTCGAACACCGGGGAGCTGTTTTTT
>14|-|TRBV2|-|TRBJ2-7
CASRGGGRLYEQYF
TGTGCCAGCAGGGGGGGCGGACGTCTCTACGAGCAGTACTTC
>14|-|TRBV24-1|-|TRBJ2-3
CATRYGPSSDTQYF
TGTGCCACCAGATACGGGCCCTCTTCCGATACGCAGTATTTT
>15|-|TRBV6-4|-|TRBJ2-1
CASSERAGQANEQFF
TGTGCCAGCAGTGAAAGAGCGGGACAGGCGAATGAGCAGTTCTTC
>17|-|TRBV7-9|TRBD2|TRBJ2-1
CASSPRESGRALNEQFF
TGTGCCAGCAGCCCACGGGAAAGCGGGAGGGCCTTGAATGAGCAGTTCTTC
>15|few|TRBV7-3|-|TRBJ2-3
CASRETRASTDTQYF
TGTGCCAGCAGAGAGACTAGAGCTAGCACAGATACGCAGTATTTT
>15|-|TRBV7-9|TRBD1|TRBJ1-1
CASSLPSQSTGEAFF
TGTGCCAGCAGCTTACCCTCACAATCGACAGGGGAAGCTTTCTTT
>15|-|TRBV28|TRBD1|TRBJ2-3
CASSRTGSLTDTQYF
TGTGCCAGCAGTCGGACAGGCTCACTCACAGATACGCAGTATTTT
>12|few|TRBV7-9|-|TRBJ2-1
CASSFPGTEQFF
TGTGCCAGCAGCTTTCCAGGGACTGAGCAGTTCTTC
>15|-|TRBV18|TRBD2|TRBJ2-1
CASTGLAGDYNEQFF
TGTGCCAGCACAGGACTAGCGGGAGACTACAATGAGCAGTTCTTC
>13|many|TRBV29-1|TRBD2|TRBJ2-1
CSVAGLAINEQFF
TGCAGCGTTGCCGGACTAGCTATCAATGAGCAGTTCTTC
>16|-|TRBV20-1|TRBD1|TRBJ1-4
CSARGPAGTEEEKLFF
TGCAGTGCTAGAGGACCTGCCGGGACAGAAGAAGAAAAACTGTTTTTT
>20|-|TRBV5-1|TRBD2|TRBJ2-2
CASSLDRLAGVRTNTGELFF
TGCGCCAGCAGCTTGGACCGACTAGCGGGGGTCCGAACGAACACCGGGGAGCTGTTTTTT
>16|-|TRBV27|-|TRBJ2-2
CASSSTRLLYTGELFF
TGTGCCAGCAGTTCCACCCGACTTTTGTACACCGGGGAGCTGTTTTTT
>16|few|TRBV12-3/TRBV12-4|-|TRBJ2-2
CASSPDVGRHGGELFF
TGTGCCAGCAGCCCCGACGTCGGACGGCACGGCGGGGAGCTGTTTTTT
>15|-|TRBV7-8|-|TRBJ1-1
CASSQQTPMNTEAFF
TGTGCCAGCAGTCAACAAACACCCATGAACACTGAAGCTTTCTTT
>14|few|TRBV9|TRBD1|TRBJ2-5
CASSVGQGEETQYF
TGTGCCAGCAGCGTGGGACAGGGCGAGGAGACCCAGTACTTC
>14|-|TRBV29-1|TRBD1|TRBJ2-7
CSVYPGTGAYEQYF
TGCAGCGTTTATCCCGGGACAGGGGCCTACGAGCAGTACTTC
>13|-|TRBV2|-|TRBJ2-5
CASSVGLEETQYF
TGTGCCAGCAGTGTTGGACTTGAAGAGACCCAGTACTTC
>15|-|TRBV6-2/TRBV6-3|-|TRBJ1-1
CASSNARGLNTEAFF
TGTGCCAGCAGCAACGCGAGGGGTCTGAACACTGAAGCTTTCTTT
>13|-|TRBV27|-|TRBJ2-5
CASSLISSETQYF
TGTGCCAGCAGCCTCATCTCATCCGAGACCCAGTACTTC
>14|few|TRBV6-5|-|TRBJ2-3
CASSYSRMRDTQYF
TGTGCCAGCAGTTACTCTCGTATGCGGGATACGCAGTATTTT
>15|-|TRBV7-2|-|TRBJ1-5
CASSLVSVSHQPQHF
TGTGCCAGCAGCTTAGTCTCGGTCAGCCATCAGCCCCAGCATTTT
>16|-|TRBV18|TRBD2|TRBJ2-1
CASSPPGGRESGEQFF
TGTGCCAGCTCACCACCCGGCGGGAGGGAATCGGGTGAGCAGTTCTTC
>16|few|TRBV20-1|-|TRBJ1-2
CSAARVDRPSLGGYTF
TGCAGTGCTGCCCGAGTTGACAGGCCGTCCCTAGGGGGCTACACCTTC
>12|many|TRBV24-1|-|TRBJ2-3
CATRGTTDTQYF
TGTGCCACCAGGGGAACCACAGATACGCAGTATTTT
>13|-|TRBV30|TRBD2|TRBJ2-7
CAWSVLAGDEQYF
TGTGCCTGGAGTGTACTAGCGGGAGACGAGCAGTACTTC
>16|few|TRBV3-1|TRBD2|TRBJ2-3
CASSQGPSGGTDTQYF
TGTGCCAGCAGCCAAGGGCCTAGCGGAGGCACAGATACGCAGTATTTT
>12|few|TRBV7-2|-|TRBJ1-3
CASSLERNTIYF
TGTGCCAGCAGCTTGGAAAGAAACACCATATATTTT
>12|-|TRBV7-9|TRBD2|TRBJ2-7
CASSTGTSEQYF
TGTGCCAGCAGCACTGGGACTAGCGAGCAGTACTTC
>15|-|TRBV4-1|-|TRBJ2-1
CASSPSQDAYNEQFF
TGCGCCAGCAGCCCCTCTCAGGACGCCTACAATGAGCAGTTCTTC
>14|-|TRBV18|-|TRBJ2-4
CASSPARGEGIQYF
TGTGCCAGCTCACCAGCGCGCGGCGAGGGCATTCAGTACTTC
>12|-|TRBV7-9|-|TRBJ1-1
CASSSGEVLAFF
TGTGCCAGCAGCTCTGGGGAGGTCCTGGCTTTCTTT
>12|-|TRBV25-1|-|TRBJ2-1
CASSGDTNEQFF
TGTGCCAGCAGTGGAGATACCAATGAGCAGTTCTTC
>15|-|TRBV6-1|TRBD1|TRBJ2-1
CASSHRTGELNEQFF
TGTGCCAGCAGCCACAGGACAGGGGAACTCAATGAGCAGTTCTTC
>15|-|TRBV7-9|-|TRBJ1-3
CASSYSGGDGNTIYF
TGTGCCAGCAGTTATTCCGGGGGGGATGGAAACACCATATATTTT
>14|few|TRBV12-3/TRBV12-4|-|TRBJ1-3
CASREQGSGNTIYF
TGTGCCAGCAGAGAACAGGGCTCTGGAAACACCATATATTTT